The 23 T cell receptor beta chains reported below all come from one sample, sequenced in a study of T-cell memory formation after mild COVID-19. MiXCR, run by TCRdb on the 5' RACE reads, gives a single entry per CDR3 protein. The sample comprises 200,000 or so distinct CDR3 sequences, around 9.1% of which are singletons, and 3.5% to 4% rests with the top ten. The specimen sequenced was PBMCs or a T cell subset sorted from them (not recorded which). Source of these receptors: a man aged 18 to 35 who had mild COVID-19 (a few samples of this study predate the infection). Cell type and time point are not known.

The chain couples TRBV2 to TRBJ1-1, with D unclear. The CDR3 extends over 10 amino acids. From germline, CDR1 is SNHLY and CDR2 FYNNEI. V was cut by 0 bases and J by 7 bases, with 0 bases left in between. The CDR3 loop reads CASSEAEAFF. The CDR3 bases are TGTGCCAGCAGTGAAGCTGAAGCTTTCTTT.

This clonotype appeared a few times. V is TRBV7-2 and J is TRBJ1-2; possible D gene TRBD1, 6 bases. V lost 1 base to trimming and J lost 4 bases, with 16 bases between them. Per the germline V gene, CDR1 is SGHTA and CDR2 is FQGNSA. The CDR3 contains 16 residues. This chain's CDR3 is CASSLVPWTDLYGYTF. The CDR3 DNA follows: TGTGCCAGCAGCTTAGTACCCTGGACAGACCTCTATGGCTACACCTTC.

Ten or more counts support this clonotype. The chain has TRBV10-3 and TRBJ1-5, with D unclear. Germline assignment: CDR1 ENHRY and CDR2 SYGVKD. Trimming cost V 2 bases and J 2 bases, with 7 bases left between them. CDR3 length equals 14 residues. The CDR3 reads CAISEGVRNQPQHF. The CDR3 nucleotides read TGTGCCATCAGTGAGGGGGTTCGCAATCAGCCCCAGCATTTT.

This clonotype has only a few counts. The CDR3 spells CASSVTLAGFSSYNEQFF. The CDR3 coding sequence is TGTGCCAGCAGCGTAACTCTTGCGGGGTTTAGCTCCTACAATGAGCAGTTCTTC. The V and J genes are TRBV9 and TRBJ2-1; a possible D gene is TRBD2 (6 bases). This CDR3 spans 18 amino acids. CDR1 is SGDLS and CDR2 is YYNGEE in the germline V gene. Trimming shortened V by 1 base and J by 0 bases, and 17 bases separated the two germline ends.

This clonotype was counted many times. The CDR3, as DNA: TGCGCCAGCAGCCCAGCCGGTCGGGGAATGAACACTGAAGCTTTCTTT. Encoded protein: CASSPAGRGMNTEAFF. The rearrangement uses TRBV4-3 and TRBJ1-1; no firm D call. The CDR3 consists of 16 residues. Germline V gives CDR1 LGHNA, CDR2 YSLEER. V lost 4 bases to trimming and J lost 0 bases, with 15 bases between them.

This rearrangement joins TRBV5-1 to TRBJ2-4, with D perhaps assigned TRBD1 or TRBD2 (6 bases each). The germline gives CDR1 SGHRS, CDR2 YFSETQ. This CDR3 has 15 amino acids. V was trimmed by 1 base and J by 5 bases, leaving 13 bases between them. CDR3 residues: CASSLSSGAENIQYF. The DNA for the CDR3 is TGCGCCAGCAGCTTGTCATCGGGGGCTGAAAACATTCAGTACTTC.

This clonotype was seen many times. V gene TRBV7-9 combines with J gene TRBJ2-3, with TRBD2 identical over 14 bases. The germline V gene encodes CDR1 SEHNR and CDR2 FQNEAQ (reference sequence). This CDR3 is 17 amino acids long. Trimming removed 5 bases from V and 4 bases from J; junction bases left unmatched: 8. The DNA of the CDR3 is TGTGCCAGCAGCCTCCGACTAGCGGGGGGGCCTGCAGATACGCAGTATTTT. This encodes CASSLRLAGGPADTQYF.

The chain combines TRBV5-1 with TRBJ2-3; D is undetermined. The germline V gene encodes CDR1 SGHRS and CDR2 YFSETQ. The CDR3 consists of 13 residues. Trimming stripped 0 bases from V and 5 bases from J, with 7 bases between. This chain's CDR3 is CASSLVPGDTQYF. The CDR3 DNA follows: TGCGCCAGCAGCTTGGTACCCGGAGATACGCAGTATTTT. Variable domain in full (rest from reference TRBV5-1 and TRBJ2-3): KAGVTQTPRYLIKTRGQQVTLSCSPISGHRSVSWYQQTPGQGLQFLFEYFSETQRNKGNFPGRFSGRQFSNSRSEMNVSTLELGDSALYLCASSLVPGDTQYFGPGTRLTVL.

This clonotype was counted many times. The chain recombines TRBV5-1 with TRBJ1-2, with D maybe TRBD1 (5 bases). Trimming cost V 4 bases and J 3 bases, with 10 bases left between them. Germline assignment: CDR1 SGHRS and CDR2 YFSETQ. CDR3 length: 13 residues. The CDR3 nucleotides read TGCGCCAGCAGCGCCGGAGGGGACTATGGCTACACCTTC. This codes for CASSAGGDYGYTF.

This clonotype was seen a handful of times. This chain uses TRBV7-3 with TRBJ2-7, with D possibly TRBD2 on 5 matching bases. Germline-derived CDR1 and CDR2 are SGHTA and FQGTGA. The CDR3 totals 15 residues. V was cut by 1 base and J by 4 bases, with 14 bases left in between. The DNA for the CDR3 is TGTGCCAGCAGCTTAAATCCGGGGTTGGCTTACGAGCAGTACTTC. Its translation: CASSLNPGLAYEQYF.

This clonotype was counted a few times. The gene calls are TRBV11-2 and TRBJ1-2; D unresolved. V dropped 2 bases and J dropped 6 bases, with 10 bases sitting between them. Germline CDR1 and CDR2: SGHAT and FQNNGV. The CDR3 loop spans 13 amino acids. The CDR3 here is CASSLYGVDGYTF. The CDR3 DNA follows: TGTGCCAGCAGCTTATATGGGGTCGATGGCTACACCTTC. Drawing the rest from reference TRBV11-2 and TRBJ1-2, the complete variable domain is EAGVAQSPRYKIIEKRQSVAFWCNPISGHATLYWYQQILGQGPKLLIQFQNNGVVDDSQLPKDRFSAERLKGVDSTLKIQPAKLEDSAVYLCASSLYGVDGYTFGSGTRLTVV.

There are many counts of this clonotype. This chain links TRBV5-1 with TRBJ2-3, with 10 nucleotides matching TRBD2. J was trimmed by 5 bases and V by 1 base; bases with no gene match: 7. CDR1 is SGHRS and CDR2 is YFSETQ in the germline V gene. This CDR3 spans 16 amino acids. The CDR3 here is CASSLWASGGRDTQYF. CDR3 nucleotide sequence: TGCGCCAGCAGCTTGTGGGCTAGCGGGGGTCGAGATACGCAGTATTTT.

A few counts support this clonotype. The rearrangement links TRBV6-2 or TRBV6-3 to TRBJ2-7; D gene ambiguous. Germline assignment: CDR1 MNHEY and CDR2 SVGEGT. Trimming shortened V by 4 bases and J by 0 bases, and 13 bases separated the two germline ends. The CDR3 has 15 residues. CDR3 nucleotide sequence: TGTGCCAGCAGTTTCAGCGCCACCGGCTCCTACGAGCAGTACGTC. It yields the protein CASSFSATGSYEQYV.

CDR3 in DNA: TGTGCCAGCAGTCCGGCAGCGAGGAGACCTGAAAAACTGTTTTTT. Protein product: CASSPAARRPEKLFF. The chain couples TRBV12-3 or TRBV12-4 to TRBJ1-4; no firm D call. Trimming pared 5 bases from V and 7 bases from J, leaving 17 bases between. The CDR3 length is 15 residues.

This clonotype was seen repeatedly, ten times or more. CDR3 nucleotide sequence: TGTGCCAGCAGCTCGCTAGGTGCGGACTACGAGCAGTACTTC. Translated, it gives CASSSLGADYEQYF. The rearrangement uses TRBV7-9 and TRBJ2-7; D uncertain. Between the trimmed V and J ends, which lost 4 bases and 3 bases, there was a span of 13 bases. The germline CDR1 and CDR2 sequences are SEHNR and FQNEAQ (reference sequence). The length of the CDR3 is 14 residues.

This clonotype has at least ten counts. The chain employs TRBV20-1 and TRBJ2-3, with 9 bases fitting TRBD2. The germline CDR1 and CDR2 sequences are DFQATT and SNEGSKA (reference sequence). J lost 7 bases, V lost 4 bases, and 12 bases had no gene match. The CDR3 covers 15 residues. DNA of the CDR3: TGCAGTGCTAAAAAGGGTTCAGCGGGGGGAAATACGCAGTATTTT. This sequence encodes CSAKKGSAGGNTQYF.

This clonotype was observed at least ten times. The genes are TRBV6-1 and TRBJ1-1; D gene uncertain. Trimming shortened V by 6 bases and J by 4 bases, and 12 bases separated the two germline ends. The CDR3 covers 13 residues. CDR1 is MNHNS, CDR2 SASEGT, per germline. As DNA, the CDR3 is TGTGCCAGCAGAGTACTGGATCTCACTGAAGCTTTCTTT. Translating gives CASRVLDLTEAFF.

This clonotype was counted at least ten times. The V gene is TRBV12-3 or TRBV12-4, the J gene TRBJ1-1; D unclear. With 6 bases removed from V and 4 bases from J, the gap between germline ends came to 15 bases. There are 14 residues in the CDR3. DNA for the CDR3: TGTGCCAGCAGATTGACCCGGGCGGGCACTGAAGCTTTCTTT. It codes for CASRLTRAGTEAFF.

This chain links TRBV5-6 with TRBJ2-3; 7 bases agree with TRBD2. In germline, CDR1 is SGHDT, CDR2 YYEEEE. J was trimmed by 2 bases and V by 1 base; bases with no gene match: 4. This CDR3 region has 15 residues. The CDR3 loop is CASSLPGTTTDTQYF. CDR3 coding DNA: TGTGCCAGCAGCTTGCCAGGGACTACCACAGATACGCAGTATTTT. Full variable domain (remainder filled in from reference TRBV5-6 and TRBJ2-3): DAGVTQSPTHLIKTRGQQVTLRCSPKSGHDTVSWYQQALGQGPQFIFQYYEEEERQRGNFPDRFSGHQFPNYSSELNVNALLLGDSALYLCASSLPGTTTDTQYFGPGTRLTVL.

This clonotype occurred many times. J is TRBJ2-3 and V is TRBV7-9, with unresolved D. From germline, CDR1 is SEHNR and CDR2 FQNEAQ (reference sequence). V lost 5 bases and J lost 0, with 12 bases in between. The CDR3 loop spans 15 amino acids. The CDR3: CASSPFRTSTDTQYF. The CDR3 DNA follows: TGTGCCAGCAGCCCCTTTCGTACTAGCACAGATACGCAGTATTTT.

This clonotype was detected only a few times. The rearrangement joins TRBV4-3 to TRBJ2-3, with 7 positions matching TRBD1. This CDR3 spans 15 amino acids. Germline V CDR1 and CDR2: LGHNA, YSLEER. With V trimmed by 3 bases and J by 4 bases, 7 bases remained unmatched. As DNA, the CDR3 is TGCGCCAGCAGCCATAGGGGGCGCGGGCCAGATACGCAGTATTTT. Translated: CASSHRGRGPDTQYF.

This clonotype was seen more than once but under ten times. Here the CDR3 DNA reads TGTGCCAGCAGGAGGCAAGGGGCCCCAGATACGCAGTATTTT. Protein sequence: CASRRQGAPDTQYF. The rearrangement links TRBV7-8 to TRBJ2-3, with D possibly being TRBD1 (5 bases). The CDR3 is 14 amino acids. V was shortened by 6 bases and J by 4 bases, with 14 bases between the two germline ends. Germline V lookup: CDR1 SGHVS, CDR2 FQNEAQ.

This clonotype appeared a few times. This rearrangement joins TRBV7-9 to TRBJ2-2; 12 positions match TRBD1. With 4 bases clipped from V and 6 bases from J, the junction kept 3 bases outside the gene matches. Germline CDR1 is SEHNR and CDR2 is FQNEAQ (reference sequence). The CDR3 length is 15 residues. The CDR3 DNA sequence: TGTGCCAGCAGCTCCCGGGACAGGGGGCCCGGGGAGCTGTTTTTT. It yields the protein CASSSRDRGPGELFF.